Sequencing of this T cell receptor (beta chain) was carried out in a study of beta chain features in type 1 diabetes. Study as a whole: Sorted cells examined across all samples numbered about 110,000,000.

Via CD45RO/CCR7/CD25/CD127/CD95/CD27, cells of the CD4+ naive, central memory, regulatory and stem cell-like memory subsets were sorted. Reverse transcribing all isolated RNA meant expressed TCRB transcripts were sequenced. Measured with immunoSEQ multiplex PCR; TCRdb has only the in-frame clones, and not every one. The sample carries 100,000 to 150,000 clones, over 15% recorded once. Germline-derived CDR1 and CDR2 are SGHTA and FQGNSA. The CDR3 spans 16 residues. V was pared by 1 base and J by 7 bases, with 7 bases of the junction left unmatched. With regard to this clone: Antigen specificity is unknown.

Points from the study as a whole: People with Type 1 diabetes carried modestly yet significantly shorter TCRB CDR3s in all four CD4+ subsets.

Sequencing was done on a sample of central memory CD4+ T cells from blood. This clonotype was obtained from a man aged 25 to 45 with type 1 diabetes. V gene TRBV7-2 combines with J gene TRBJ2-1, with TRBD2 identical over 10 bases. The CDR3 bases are TGTGCCAGCAGCTTAGGCCCCGCTAGCGGGGGAAATGAGCAGTTCTTC. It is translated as CASSLGPASGGNEQFF. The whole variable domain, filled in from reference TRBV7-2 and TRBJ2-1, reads GAGVSQSPSNKVTEKGKDVELRCDPISGHTALYWYRQSLGQGLEFLIYFQGNSAPDKSGLPSDRFSAERTGGSVSTLTIQRTQQEDSAVYLCASSLGPASGGNEQFFGPGTRLTVL.